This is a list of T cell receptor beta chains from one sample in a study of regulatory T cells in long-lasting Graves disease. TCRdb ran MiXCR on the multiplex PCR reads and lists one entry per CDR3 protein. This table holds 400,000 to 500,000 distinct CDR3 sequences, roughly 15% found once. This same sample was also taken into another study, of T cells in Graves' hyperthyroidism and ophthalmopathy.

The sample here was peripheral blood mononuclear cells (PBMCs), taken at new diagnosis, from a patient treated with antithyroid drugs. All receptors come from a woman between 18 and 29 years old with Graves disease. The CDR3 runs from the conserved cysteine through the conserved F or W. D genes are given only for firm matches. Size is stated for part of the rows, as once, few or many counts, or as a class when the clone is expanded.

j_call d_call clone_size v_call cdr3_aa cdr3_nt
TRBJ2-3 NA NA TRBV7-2 CASSLTEIHTQYF TGTGCCAGCAGCTTGACAGAAATTCATACGCAGTATTTT
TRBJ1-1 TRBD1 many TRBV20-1 CSAGQVNTEAFF TGCAGTGCTGGACAGGTGAACACTGAAGCTTTCTTT
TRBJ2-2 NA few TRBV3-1 CASSQGRHPNTGELFF TGTGCCAGCAGCCAAGGCCGACACCCGAACACCGGGGAGCTGTTTTTT
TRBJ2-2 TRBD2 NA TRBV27 CASSLQAGGPGSRPGELFF TGTGCCAGCAGTCTTCAAGCGGGAGGGCCCGGGAGTCGACCCGGGGAGCTGTTTTTT
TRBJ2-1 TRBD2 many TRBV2 CASSSGLAGVREQFF TGTGCCAGCAGTTCTGGACTAGCGGGAGTTCGGGAGCAGTTCTTC
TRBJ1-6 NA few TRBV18 CASSPFPVQGQNSPLHF TGTGCCAGCTCACCATTTCCTGTCCAGGGACAAAATTCACCCCTCCACTTT
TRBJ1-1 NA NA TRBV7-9 CAGSLVDTEAFF TGTGCCGGCAGCTTAGTTGACACTGAAGCTTTCTTT
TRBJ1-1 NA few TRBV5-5 CASSQDEGNTEAFF TGCGCCAGCAGCCAAGACGAGGGGAACACTGAAGCTTTCTTT
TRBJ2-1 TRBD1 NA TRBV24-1 CATSDTTGTGKHNEQFF TGTGCCACCAGTGACACCACCGGGACAGGGAAACACAATGAGCAGTTCTTC
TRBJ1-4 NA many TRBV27 CASSTGTANEKLFF TGTGCCAGCAGTACCGGGACGGCTAATGAAAAACTGTTTTTT
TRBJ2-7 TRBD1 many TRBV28 CASWDRSYEQYF TGTGCCAGCTGGGACAGGAGCTACGAGCAGTACTTC
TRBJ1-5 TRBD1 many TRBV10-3 CAISESGTGYQPQHF TGTGCCATCAGTGAGTCCGGGACAGGGTATCAGCCCCAGCATTTT
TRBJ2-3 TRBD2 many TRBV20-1 CSARWAGGPYTQYF TGCAGTGCTAGATGGGCGGGAGGGCCATATACGCAGTATTTT
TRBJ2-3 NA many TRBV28 CASSAHGVANTDTQYF TGTGCCAGCAGTGCCCATGGGGTAGCGAACACAGATACGCAGTATTTT
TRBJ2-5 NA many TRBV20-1 CSASGTQETQYF TGCAGTGCTAGCGGGACCCAAGAGACCCAGTACTTC
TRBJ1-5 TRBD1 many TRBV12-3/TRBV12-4 CASSLANRGRQPQHF TGTGCCAGCAGTTTAGCAAACAGGGGGCGTCAGCCCCAGCATTTT
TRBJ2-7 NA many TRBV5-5 CASSLRDNSYEQYF TGTGCCAGCAGCCTCCGGGACAACTCCTACGAGCAGTACTTC
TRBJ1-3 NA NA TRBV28 CASTRLPEPSGNTIYF TGTGCCAGCACCCGCCTTCCCGAACCTTCTGGAAACACCATATATTTT
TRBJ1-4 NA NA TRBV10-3 CAINGGTNEKLFF TGTGCCATCAACGGTGGGACTAATGAAAAACTGTTTTTT
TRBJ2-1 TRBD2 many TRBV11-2 CASSSTSGSNEQFF TGTGCCAGCAGCTCCACTAGCGGGAGCAATGAGCAGTTCTTC
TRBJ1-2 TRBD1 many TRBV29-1 CSGGQGVNYGYTF TGCAGCGGGGGACAGGGGGTTAACTATGGCTACACCTTC
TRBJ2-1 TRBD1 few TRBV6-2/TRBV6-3 CASSYSRTGFANEQFF TGTGCCAGCAGTTACTCGCGGACAGGATTCGCTAATGAGCAGTTCTTC
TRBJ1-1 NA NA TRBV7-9 CASSFAQNERAFF TGTGCCAGCAGCTTTGCACAAAATGAGAGAGCTTTCTTT
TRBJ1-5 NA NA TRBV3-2 CAGSQEGPYGQPQHF TGTGCCGGCAGCCAAGAAGGTCCATATGGTCAGCCCCAGCATTTT
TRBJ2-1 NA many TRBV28 CASREGGGNEQFF TGTGCCAGCAGAGAGGGAGGCGGTAATGAGCAGTTCTTC
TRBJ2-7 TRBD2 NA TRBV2 CASNPGLAGGREQYF TGTGCCAGCAACCCGGGACTAGCGGGAGGAAGAGAGCAGTACTTC
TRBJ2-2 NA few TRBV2 CASNLGSTGELFF TGTGCCAGCAACCTGGGGAGCACCGGGGAGCTGTTTTTT
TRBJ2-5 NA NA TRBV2 CASDALTGEAETQYF TGTGCCAGCGACGCCCTTACAGGGGAGGCTGAGACCCAGTACTTC
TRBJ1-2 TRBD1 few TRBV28 CASSPSDRVWYGYTF TGTGCCAGCAGCCCCTCAGACAGGGTATGGTATGGCTACACCTTC
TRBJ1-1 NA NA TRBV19 CASSIILNTEAFF TGTGCCAGTAGTATAATCCTGAACACTGAAGCTTTCTTT
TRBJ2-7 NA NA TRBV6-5 CASSYYLVASDYEQYF TGTGCCAGCAGTTACTATTTGGTAGCCTCGGACTACGAGCAGTACTTC
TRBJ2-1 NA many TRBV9 CASSVGSGYNEQFF TGTGCCAGCAGCGTAGGGTCGGGTTACAATGAGCAGTTCTTC
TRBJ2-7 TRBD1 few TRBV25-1 CASSEPRQGLYEQYF TGTGCCAGCAGTGAACCCCGACAGGGCCTATACGAGCAGTACTTC
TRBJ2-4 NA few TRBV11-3 CASSQWEGAGKNIQYF TGTGCCAGCAGCCAATGGGAGGGGGCTGGCAAAAACATTCAGTACTTC